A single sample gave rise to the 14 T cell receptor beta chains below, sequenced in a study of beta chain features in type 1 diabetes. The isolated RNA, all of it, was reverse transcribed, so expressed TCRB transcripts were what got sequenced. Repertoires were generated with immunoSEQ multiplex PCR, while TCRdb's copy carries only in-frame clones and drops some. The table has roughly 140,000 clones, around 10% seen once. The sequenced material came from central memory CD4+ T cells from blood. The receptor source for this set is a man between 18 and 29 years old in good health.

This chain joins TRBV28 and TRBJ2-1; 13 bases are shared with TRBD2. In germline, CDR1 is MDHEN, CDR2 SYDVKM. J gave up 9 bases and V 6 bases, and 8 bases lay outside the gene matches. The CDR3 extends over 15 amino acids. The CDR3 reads CASSPGLAGAGEQFF. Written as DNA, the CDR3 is TGTGCCAGCAGCCCTGGACTAGCGGGGGCCGGTGAGCAGTTCTTC.

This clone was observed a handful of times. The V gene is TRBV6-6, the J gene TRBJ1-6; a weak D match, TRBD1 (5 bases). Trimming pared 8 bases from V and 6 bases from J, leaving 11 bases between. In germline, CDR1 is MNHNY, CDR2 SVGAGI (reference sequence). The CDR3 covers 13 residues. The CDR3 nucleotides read TGTGCCAGCTGGGGACGGACTAATTCACCCCTCCACTTT. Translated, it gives CASWGRTNSPLHF.

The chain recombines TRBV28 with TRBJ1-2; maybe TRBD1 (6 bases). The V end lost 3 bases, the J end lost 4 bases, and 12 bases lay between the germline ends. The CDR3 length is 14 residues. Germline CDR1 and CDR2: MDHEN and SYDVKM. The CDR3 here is CASSFPAGAYGYTF. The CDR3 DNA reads TGTGCCAGCAGTTTTCCGGCAGGGGCCTATGGCTACACCTTC.

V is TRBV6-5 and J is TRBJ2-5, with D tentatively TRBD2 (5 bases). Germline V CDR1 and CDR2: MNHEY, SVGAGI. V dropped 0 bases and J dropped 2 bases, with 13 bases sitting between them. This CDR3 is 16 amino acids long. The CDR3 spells CASSYSTTASQETQYF. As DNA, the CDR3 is TGTGCCAGCAGTTACTCGACTACAGCCTCTCAAGAGACCCAGTACTTC.

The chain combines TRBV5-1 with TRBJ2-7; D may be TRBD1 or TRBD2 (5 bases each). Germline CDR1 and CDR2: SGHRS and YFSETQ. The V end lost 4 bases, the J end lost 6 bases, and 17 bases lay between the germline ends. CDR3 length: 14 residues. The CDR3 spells CASSISGTRSEQYF. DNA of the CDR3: TGCGCCAGCAGCATATCCGGGACGAGGAGCGAGCAGTACTTC.

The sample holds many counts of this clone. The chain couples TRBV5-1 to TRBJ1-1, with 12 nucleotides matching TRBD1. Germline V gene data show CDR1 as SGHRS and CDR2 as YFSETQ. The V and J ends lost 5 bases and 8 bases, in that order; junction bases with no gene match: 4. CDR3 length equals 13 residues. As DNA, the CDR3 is TGCGCCAGCAGTTCCGGGACAGGGGGCGAAGCTTTCTTT. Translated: CASSSGTGGEAFF.

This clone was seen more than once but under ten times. CDR3 nucleotides: TGTGCCAGCAGGGTCCGGGATCGGGAGCTGTTTTTT. Its translation is CASRVRDRELFF. This chain uses TRBV6-1 with TRBJ2-2, with D possibly matching TRBD2 (5 bases). Germline CDR1 reads MNHNS; CDR2 reads SASEGT. This CDR3 spans 12 amino acids. V was shortened by 6 bases and J by 9 bases, with 11 bases between the two germline ends.

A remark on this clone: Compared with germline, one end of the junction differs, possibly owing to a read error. The CDR3 sequence is CASSQGLAGGQETQYF. CDR3 DNA: TGTGCTAGCAGCCAGGGACTAGCGGGGGGTCAAGAGACCCAGTACTTC. V gene TRBV7-7 combines with J gene TRBJ2-5; 15 bases map to TRBD2. The CDR3 is 16 amino acids. The germline V gene encodes CDR1 SSHAT and CDR2 FNYEAQ (reference sequence).

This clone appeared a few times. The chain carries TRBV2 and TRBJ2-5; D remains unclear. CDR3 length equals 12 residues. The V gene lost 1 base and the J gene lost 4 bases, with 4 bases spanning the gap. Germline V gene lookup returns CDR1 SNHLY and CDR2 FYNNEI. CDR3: CASSEVLETQYF. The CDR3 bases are TGTGCCAGCAGTGAAGTCCTAGAGACCCAGTACTTC.

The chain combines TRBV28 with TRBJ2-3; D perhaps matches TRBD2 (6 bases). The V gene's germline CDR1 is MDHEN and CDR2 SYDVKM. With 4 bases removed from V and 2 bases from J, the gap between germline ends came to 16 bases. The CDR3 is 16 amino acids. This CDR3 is CASSSPGGKATDTQYF. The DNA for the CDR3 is TGTGCCAGCAGTTCCCCAGGCGGGAAAGCCACAGATACGCAGTATTTT.

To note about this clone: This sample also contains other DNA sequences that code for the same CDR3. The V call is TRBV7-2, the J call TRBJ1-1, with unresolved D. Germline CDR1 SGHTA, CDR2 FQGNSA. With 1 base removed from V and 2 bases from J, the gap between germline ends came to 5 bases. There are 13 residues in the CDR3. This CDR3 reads CASSLEGNTEAFF. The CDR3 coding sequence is TGTGCCAGCAGCTTAGAGGGTAACACTGAAGCTTTCTTT.

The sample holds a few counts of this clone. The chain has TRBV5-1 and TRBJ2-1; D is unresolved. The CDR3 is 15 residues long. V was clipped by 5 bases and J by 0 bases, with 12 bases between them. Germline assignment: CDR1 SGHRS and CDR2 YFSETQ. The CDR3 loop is CASRASWGSYNEQFF. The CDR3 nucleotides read TGCGCCAGCAGGGCCAGCTGGGGCTCCTACAATGAGCAGTTCTTC. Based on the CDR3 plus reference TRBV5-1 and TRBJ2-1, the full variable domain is KAGVTQTPRYLIKTRGQQVTLSCSPISGHRSVSWYQQTPGQGLQFLFEYFSETQRNKGNFPGRFSGRQFSNSRSEMNVSTLELGDSALYLCASRASWGSYNEQFFGPGTRLTVL.

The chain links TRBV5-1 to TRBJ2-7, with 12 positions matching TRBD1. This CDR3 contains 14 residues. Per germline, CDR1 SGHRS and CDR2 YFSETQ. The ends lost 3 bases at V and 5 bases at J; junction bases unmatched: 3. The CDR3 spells CASSYGTGGNEQYF. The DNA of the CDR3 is TGCGCCAGCAGCTACGGGACAGGGGGCAACGAGCAGTACTTC.

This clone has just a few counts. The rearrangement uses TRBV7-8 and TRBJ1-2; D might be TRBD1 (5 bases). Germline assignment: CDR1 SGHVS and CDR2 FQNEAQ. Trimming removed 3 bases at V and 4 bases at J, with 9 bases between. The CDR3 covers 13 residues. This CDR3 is CASSFDRTYGYTF. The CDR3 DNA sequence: TGTGCCAGCAGCTTTGACAGAACCTATGGCTACACCTTC.